These T cell receptor beta chains were read from a single sample in a study of control samples from healthy donors and cancer patients. Sequenced by immunoSEQ multiplex PCR; TCRdb stores in-frame clones only, minus some. This table has some 120,000 clones, roughly 90% appearing once. Sequenced sample: blood. All receptors come from a man between 18 and 35 years old in good health. Both conserved end residues are part of each CDR3. D genes are given only for firm matches. The size field is filled for only some rows; it gives once, few, many or a size class.

CDR3 protein: CASSLVQGLEAFF; CDR3 DNA: TGTGCCAGCAGTTTAGTACAGGGACTCGAAGCTTTCTTT; D gene: NA; V gene: TRBV12-3/TRBV12-4; J gene: TRBJ1-1; clone size: NA
CDR3 protein: CATSRDYTDTQYF; CDR3 DNA: TGTGCCACCAGCAGGGATTACACAGATACGCAGTATTTT; D gene: NA; V gene: TRBV15; J gene: TRBJ2-3; clone size: NA
CDR3 protein: CASSARGTSGGVLRLYNEQFF; CDR3 DNA: TGTGCCAGCAGCGCGAGAGGGACTAGCGGGGGGGTACTGCGACTATACAATGAGCAGTTCTTC; D gene: TRBD2; V gene: TRBV9; J gene: TRBJ2-1; clone size: NA
CDR3 protein: CASSFSGTGEGNEKLFF; CDR3 DNA: TGTGCCAGCAGCTTCTCCGGGACAGGGGAGGGTAATGAAAAACTGTTTTTT; D gene: TRBD1; V gene: TRBV7-9; J gene: TRBJ1-4; clone size: NA
CDR3 protein: CASSDREIGKLFF; CDR3 DNA: TGTGCCAGCAGTGACAGGGAAATAGGAAAACTGTTTTTT; D gene: NA; V gene: TRBV2; J gene: TRBJ1-4; clone size: NA
CDR3 protein: CAWSVSNQPQHF; CDR3 DNA: TGTGCCTGGAGTGTATCGAATCAGCCCCAGCATTTT; D gene: NA; V gene: TRBV30; J gene: TRBJ1-5; clone size: NA
CDR3 protein: CASRTQGLSGNTIYF; CDR3 DNA: TGTGCCAGTCGAACACAAGGACTCTCTGGAAACACCATATATTTT; D gene: NA; V gene: TRBV19; J gene: TRBJ1-3; clone size: NA
CDR3 protein: CASSQAGTRTYNEQFF; CDR3 DNA: TGTGCCAGCAGCCAGGCTGGGACCCGCACCTACAATGAGCAGTTCTTC; D gene: NA; V gene: TRBV4-2; J gene: TRBJ2-1; clone size: NA
CDR3 protein: CASSYVESTDTQYF; CDR3 DNA: TGTGCCAGCAGTTACGTGGAAAGCACAGATACGCAGTATTTT; D gene: NA; V gene: TRBV6-2/TRBV6-3; J gene: TRBJ2-3; clone size: NA
CDR3 protein: CASSLAGGNYGYTF; CDR3 DNA: TGTGCCAGCTCACTTGCAGGGGGGAACTATGGCTACACCTTC; D gene: TRBD1; V gene: TRBV18; J gene: TRBJ1-2; clone size: NA
CDR3 protein: CASSQLTGVKGEQYF; CDR3 DNA: TGTGCCAGCAGCCAGCTCACAGGGGTGAAGGGGGAGCAGTACTTC; D gene: TRBD1; V gene: TRBV5-6; J gene: TRBJ2-7; clone size: NA
CDR3 protein: CASSVSTAELISGNTIYF; CDR3 DNA: TGTGCCAGCAGTGTTTCGACAGCCGAATTGATTAGTGGAAACACCATATATTTT; D gene: NA; V gene: TRBV2; J gene: TRBJ1-3; clone size: NA
CDR3 protein: CATSRAYREQPQHF; CDR3 DNA: TGTGCCACCAGCAGAGCTTACAGGGAACAGCCCCAGCATTTT; D gene: NA; V gene: TRBV15; J gene: TRBJ1-5; clone size: NA
CDR3 protein: CASKGGSGNTIYF; CDR3 DNA: TGTGCCAGTAAGGGGGGATCTGGAAACACCATATATTTT; D gene: NA; V gene: TRBV19; J gene: TRBJ1-3; clone size: once
CDR3 protein: CASSIVDRGLQETQYF; CDR3 DNA: TGTGCCAGTAGTATAGTAGACAGGGGGCTCCAAGAGACCCAGTACTTC; D gene: TRBD1; V gene: TRBV19; J gene: TRBJ2-5; clone size: NA
CDR3 protein: CASSLFVRQTSTDTQYF; CDR3 DNA: TGCGCCAGCAGCTTATTTGTCCGACAAACTAGCACAGATACGCAGTATTTT; D gene: NA; V gene: TRBV5-1; J gene: TRBJ2-3; clone size: NA
CDR3 protein: CASSEEVRPGPYGYTF; CDR3 DNA: TGTGCCAGCAGTGAAGAAGTCAGGCCAGGGCCCTATGGCTACACCTTC; D gene: NA; V gene: TRBV25-1; J gene: TRBJ1-2; clone size: NA
CDR3 protein: CASSLATGLGNEKLFF; CDR3 DNA: TGTGCCAGCAGCTTAGCTACAGGGTTGGGGAATGAAAAACTGTTTTTT; D gene: NA; V gene: TRBV7-2; J gene: TRBJ1-4; clone size: NA
CDR3 protein: CASSMEGVRTGEAFF; CDR3 DNA: TGTGCCAGCAGTATGGAGGGGGTGAGAACTGGGGAAGCTTTCTTT; D gene: NA; V gene: TRBV2; J gene: TRBJ1-1; clone size: NA
CDR3 protein: CASSPGTEAFF; CDR3 DNA: TGTGCCAGCTCACCAGGGACTGAAGCTTTCTTT; D gene: NA; V gene: TRBV18; J gene: TRBJ1-1; clone size: NA
CDR3 protein: CASSEVGTENEQFF; CDR3 DNA: TGTGCCAGCAGTGAGGTAGGGACAGAGAATGAGCAGTTCTTC; D gene: TRBD1; V gene: TRBV6-1; J gene: TRBJ2-1; clone size: NA
CDR3 protein: CASRERRGNEKLFF; CDR3 DNA: TGTGCCAGCAGGGAAAGAAGGGGGAATGAAAAACTGTTTTTT; D gene: NA; V gene: TRBV2; J gene: TRBJ1-4; clone size: NA
CDR3 protein: CASSDTGAPAFF; CDR3 DNA: TGTGCCAGCAGTGACACAGGGGCCCCAGCTTTCTTT; D gene: TRBD1; V gene: TRBV2; J gene: TRBJ1-1; clone size: NA
CDR3 protein: CASSLQTGSTYEQYF; CDR3 DNA: TGCGCCAGCAGCCTCCAGACGGGCAGCACCTACGAGCAGTACTTC; D gene: NA; V gene: TRBV5-1; J gene: TRBJ2-7; clone size: NA
CDR3 protein: CASSYTGGGTGEQYF; CDR3 DNA: TGTGCCAGCAGCTACACAGGGGGTGGAACGGGTGAGCAGTACTTC; D gene: TRBD1; V gene: TRBV5-4; J gene: TRBJ2-7; clone size: NA
CDR3 protein: CASSLERGDDEQFF; CDR3 DNA: TGCGCCAGCAGCTTGGAACGGGGCGACGATGAGCAGTTCTTC; D gene: NA; V gene: TRBV5-1; J gene: TRBJ2-1; clone size: NA
CDR3 protein: CASSKAGGTYNEQFF; CDR3 DNA: TGTGCCAGCAGCAAAGCGGGGGGAACGTACAATGAGCAGTTCTTC; D gene: TRBD2; V gene: TRBV7-9; J gene: TRBJ2-1; clone size: NA
CDR3 protein: CASYGRGEAFGDYGYTF; CDR3 DNA: TGTGCCAGCTATGGACGAGGCGAAGCTTTCGGGGATTATGGCTACACCTTC; D gene: NA; V gene: TRBV27; J gene: TRBJ1-2; clone size: NA
CDR3 protein: CASSLSNQPQHF; CDR3 DNA: TGTGCCAGCAGTCTTAGCAATCAGCCCCAGCATTTT; D gene: NA; V gene: TRBV2; J gene: TRBJ1-5; clone size: NA
CDR3 protein: CASSGTVKGSPLHF; CDR3 DNA: TGTGCCAGCAGCGGGACGGTTAAAGGGTCACCCCTCCACTTT; D gene: NA; V gene: TRBV9; J gene: TRBJ1-6; clone size: NA
CDR3 protein: CASSVQGGGELFF; CDR3 DNA: TGTGCCAGCAGCGTTCAGGGTGGCGGGGAGCTGTTTTTT; D gene: NA; V gene: TRBV7-9; J gene: TRBJ2-2; clone size: NA
CDR3 protein: CATKGLAGGDTQYF; CDR3 DNA: TGTGCCACCAAGGGACTAGCGGGGGGAGATACGCAGTATTTT; D gene: TRBD2; V gene: TRBV6-5; J gene: TRBJ2-3; clone size: NA
CDR3 protein: CASSPQGSTTQETQYF; CDR3 DNA: TGTGCCAGCAGCCCCCAGGGCTCGACTACTCAAGAGACCCAGTACTTC; D gene: NA; V gene: TRBV7-9; J gene: TRBJ2-5; clone size: NA
CDR3 protein: CASSQVLGESGTQYF; CDR3 DNA: TGCGCCAGCAGCCAAGTGCTCGGGGAGTCGGGGACCCAGTACTTC; D gene: NA; V gene: TRBV4-1; J gene: TRBJ2-5; clone size: once
CDR3 protein: CASSLPGDTYEQYF; CDR3 DNA: TGTGCCAGCAGCTTGCCGGGTGATACTTACGAGCAGTACTTC; D gene: NA; V gene: TRBV7-9; J gene: TRBJ2-7; clone size: NA
CDR3 protein: CASSMYRDEKLFF; CDR3 DNA: TGTGCCAGCAGTATGTACAGAGATGAAAAACTGTTTTTT; D gene: NA; V gene: TRBV12-3/TRBV12-4; J gene: TRBJ1-4; clone size: NA
CDR3 protein: CASSQDKASGDNEQFF; CDR3 DNA: TGTGCCAGCAGCCAAGATAAGGCTAGCGGAGACAATGAGCAGTTCTTC; D gene: TRBD2; V gene: TRBV3-1/TRBV3-2; J gene: TRBJ2-1; clone size: NA
CDR3 protein: CATSRVWTSGADTGELFF; CDR3 DNA: TGTGCCACCAGCAGAGTATGGACTAGCGGGGCCGACACCGGGGAGCTGTTTTTT; D gene: TRBD2; V gene: TRBV15; J gene: TRBJ2-2; clone size: NA
CDR3 protein: CASSISYGSGNTIYF; CDR3 DNA: TGTGCCAGTAGTATCTCCTATGGCTCTGGAAACACCATATATTTT; D gene: NA; V gene: TRBV19; J gene: TRBJ1-3; clone size: NA
CDR3 protein: CASGLVLTLVRADTQYF; CDR3 DNA: TGTGCTAGTGGTTTGGTACTGACCCTAGTGAGGGCTGATACGCAGTATTTT; D gene: NA; V gene: TRBV12-5; J gene: TRBJ2-3; clone size: NA
CDR3 protein: CASSIGQGVNQPQHF; CDR3 DNA: TGTGCCAGTAGTATAGGGCAGGGGGTCAATCAGCCCCAGCATTTT; D gene: TRBD1; V gene: TRBV19; J gene: TRBJ1-5; clone size: once
CDR3 protein: CASRWDRDSYGYTF; CDR3 DNA: TGTGCCAGCCGTTGGGACAGAGATAGCTATGGCTACACCTTC; D gene: TRBD1; V gene: TRBV2; J gene: TRBJ1-2; clone size: NA
CDR3 protein: CASSQPPGAGANVLTF; CDR3 DNA: TGTGCCAGCAGCCAACCACCAGGGGCTGGGGCCAACGTCCTGACTTTC; D gene: NA; V gene: TRBV9; J gene: TRBJ2-6; clone size: once
CDR3 protein: CASSPVDRYTDTQYF; CDR3 DNA: TGTGCCAGCAGCCCAGTGGACAGGTACACAGATACGCAGTATTTT; D gene: TRBD1; V gene: TRBV5-4; J gene: TRBJ2-3; clone size: NA